Each of the 22 T cell receptor beta chains below was sequenced from the same sample in a study of blood T cell repertoires in COVID-19 (dated by TCRdb to about 2020). The library was made by the immunoSEQ multiplex PCR assay. TCRdb's version of the immuneACCESS table is confined to in-frame rearrangements and falls short of the full clone set. An unresolved V gene accounts for under half of the shortfall where checked; the remainder is of unknown origin. For this sample the table gives approximately 82,000 clones, of which approximately 92% were detected only once. The biggest ten clones account for roughly 5.9% of the sample. The sequencing sample was made of peripheral blood. The receptors were gathered from a woman aged 55-69 years with active COVID-19.

The chain employs TRBV4-3 and TRBJ2-3; D is perhaps TRBD1 (6 bases). This CDR3 region has 15 residues. Germline lookup yields CDR1 LGHNA and CDR2 YSLEER. V lost 3 bases and J lost 2, with 12 bases in between. CDR3 nucleotides: TGCGCCAGCAGCCATAGACAGGTTGCCACAGATACGCAGTATTTT. This gives the protein CASSHRQVATDTQYF.

V is TRBV2 and J is TRBJ2-4; D remains unclear. V was cut by 3 bases and J by 0 bases, with 9 bases left in between. This CDR3 comprises 15 residues. Germline CDR1 reads SNHLY; CDR2 reads FYNNEI. The CDR3 loop is CASSDSELAKNIQYF. The CDR3 DNA reads as TGTGCCAGCAGTGATTCCGAGCTAGCCAAAAACATTCAGTACTTC.

This chain uses TRBV11-2 with TRBJ2-4, with D possibly matching TRBD1 (6 bases). Trimming left V 5 bases short and J 2 bases short, with 19 bases between. Germline CDR1 and CDR2: SGHAT and FQNNGV. The CDR3 length is 17 residues. Written as DNA, the CDR3 is TGTGCCAGCAGCCACGGACAGATTGGATCCTCCAAAAACATTCAGTACTTC. It translates to CASSHGQIGSSKNIQYF.

This rearrangement joins TRBV28 to TRBJ2-7; the match to TRBD1 covers 7 bases. The V segment lost 1 base and the J segment 3 bases; nucleotides outside the gene matches: 18. This CDR3 is built from 19 residues. The germline gives CDR1 MDHEN, CDR2 SYDVKM. CDR3 in amino acids: CASSLYIPFSNPGGYEQYF. The CDR3, as DNA: TGTGCCAGCAGTTTATATATCCCCTTTTCTAACCCAGGGGGCTACGAGCAGTACTTC.

Worth noting for this clone: This sample includes further DNA sequences coding for the same CDR3. This sequence joins TRBV18 and TRBJ1-1; perhaps TRBD1 as D (5 bases). The CDR3 has 14 amino acids. Germline CDR1 KGHSH, CDR2 LQKENI. The germline V and J ends were trimmed by 3 bases and 0 bases, with 8 bases remaining between them. The CDR3 DNA reads as TGTGCCAGCTCACCTGGGGCAGTGAACACTGAAGCTTTCTTT. This encodes CASSPGAVNTEAFF.

The gene calls are TRBV27 and TRBJ1-2; 9 bases fit TRBD1. CDR1 is MNHEY, CDR2 SMNVEV, per germline (reference sequence). With 5 bases clipped from V and 2 bases from J, the junction kept 6 bases outside the gene matches. CDR3 length: 15 residues. This chain's CDR3 is CASSPETGGNYGYTF. The CDR3 bases are TGTGCCAGCAGTCCCGAAACAGGGGGCAACTATGGCTACACCTTC.

The chain employs TRBV5-6 and TRBJ2-5; D is ambiguous. V lost 1 base, J lost 2 bases, and 12 bases lay in between. CDR3 length equals 15 residues. CDR1 and CDR2 (germline): SGHDT, YYEEEE. The CDR3 spells CASSLQNAVQETQYF. CDR3 nucleotide sequence: TGTGCCAGCAGCTTGCAGAATGCCGTTCAAGAGACCCAGTACTTC. Full variable domain (missing parts from reference TRBV5-6 and TRBJ2-5): DAGVTQSPTHLIKTRGQQVTLRCSPKSGHDTVSWYQQALGQGPQFIFQYYEEEERQRGNFPDRFSGHQFPNYSSELNVNALLLGDSALYLCASSLQNAVQETQYFGPGTRLLVL.

The chain has TRBV25-1 and TRBJ1-4; possibly TRBD1 for D (5 bases). The CDR3 consists of 16 residues. V shed 4 bases and J shed 0 bases, with 12 bases lying between them. The germline V gene has CDR1 MGHDK and CDR2 SYGVNS. CDR3 sequence reads: CASSGTLRTTNEKLFF. CDR3 DNA sequence: TGTGCCAGCAGTGGGACACTCAGGACAACTAATGAAAAACTGTTTTTT.

The chain combines TRBV6-1 with TRBJ1-5; no clear D gene. Germline values: CDR1 MNHNS, CDR2 SASEGT. With 3 bases removed from V and 6 bases from J, the gap between germline ends came to 6 bases. The CDR3 loop spans 12 amino acids. The CDR3 here is CASSDGVQPQHF. The CDR3 DNA is TGTGCCAGCAGTGACGGGGTTCAGCCCCAGCATTTT.

The V gene is TRBV5-6, the J gene TRBJ1-4; the D gene is possibly TRBD1 (6 bases). Trimming stripped 5 bases from V and 8 bases from J, with 19 bases between. Germline loops: CDR1 SGHDT, CDR2 YYEEEE. CDR3 length: 15 residues. CDR3 amino acids: CASSLIDRTYEKLFF. Here the CDR3 DNA reads TGTGCCAGCAGTTTGATTGACAGGACTTACGAAAAACTGTTTTTT. The variable domain in full, completed from reference TRBV5-6 and TRBJ1-4, reads DAGVTQSPTHLIKTRGQQVTLRCSPKSGHDTVSWYQQALGQGPQFIFQYYEEEERQRGNFPDRFSGHQFPNYSSELNVNALLLGDSALYLCASSLIDRTYEKLFFGSGTQLSVL.

This chain joins TRBV5-4 and TRBJ2-2, with D perhaps matching TRBD1 (6 bases). This CDR3 has 14 amino acids. Trimming stripped 0 bases from V and 5 bases from J, with 8 bases between. The germline gives CDR1 SGHNT, CDR2 YYREEE (reference sequence). The CDR3, as DNA: TGTGCCAGCAGCTTGGAGGGGGTGACCGGGGAGCTGTTTTTT. This gives the protein CASSLEGVTGELFF.

The chain employs TRBV28 and TRBJ2-7, with TRBD2 identical over 11 bases. The J segment lost 3 bases and the V segment lost 2 bases, leaving 3 bases of the junction unmatched. The germline V gene encodes CDR1 MDHEN and CDR2 SYDVKM. The CDR3 sequence is 15 residues long. The CDR3 region has the DNA TGTGCCAGCAGTTTACTAGCGGGAGGACTCTACGAGCAGTACTTC. Translation gives CASSLLAGGLYEQYF.

The CDR3 bases are TGTGCCAGCAAACGGGACCGGGAGAGCTCCGAGCAGTACTTC. It yields the protein CASKRDRESSEQYF. The chain employs TRBV6-5 and TRBJ2-7; perhaps TRBD2 as D (6 bases). Germline-derived CDR1 and CDR2 are MNHEY and SVGAGI. The CDR3 totals 14 residues. V lost 7 bases and J 6 bases, leaving 19 bases between the germline ends.

The J gene is TRBJ2-7, the V gene TRBV6-6; 8 positions match TRBD1. Trimming removed 4 bases from V and 3 bases from J; junction bases left unmatched: 8. Germline V gene sequence: CDR1 MNHNY, CDR2 SVGAGI (reference sequence). The CDR3 extends over 15 amino acids. CDR3 nucleotide sequence: TGTGCCAGCAGTTTTGACGGACAGGGAAGCTACGAGCAGTACTTC. It yields the protein CASSFDGQGSYEQYF.

V and J are TRBV24-1 and TRBJ1-5, with D possibly TRBD1 on 5 matching bases. The V gene lost 5 bases and the J gene lost 4 bases, with 20 bases spanning the gap. The germline CDR1 and CDR2 sequences are KGHDR and SFDVKD. CDR3 length: 17 amino acids. For the CDR3, the DNA is TGTGCCACCAGTGGTGATCAGGGTCAGGGCAAGAATCAGCCCCAGCATTTT. This sequence encodes CATSGDQGQGKNQPQHF.

V and J are TRBV7-2 and TRBJ2-3; TRBD1 matches 9 bases. Germline assignment: CDR1 SGHTA and CDR2 FQGNSA. This CDR3 is 16 amino acids long. The V and J ends lost 5 bases and 4 bases, in that order; junction bases with no gene match: 10. As DNA, the CDR3 is TGTGCCAGCAGCCTTCGGAGGGACAGGGCGTCAGATACGCAGTATTTT. This encodes CASSLRRDRASDTQYF.

This chain links TRBV5-4 with TRBJ1-4; TRBD1 agrees at 8 bases. This CDR3 has 15 residues. V gave up 4 bases and J gave up 5 bases; unmatched junction bases: 7. The germline V gene has CDR1 SGHNT and CDR2 YYREEE (reference sequence). CDR3 nucleotide sequence: TGTGCCAGCAGCCAAAGACAGGGGCTAAATGAAAAACTGTTTTTT. It specifies CASSQRQGLNEKLFF.

The chain uses TRBV30 and TRBJ2-7; D not resolved. Germline V gene sequence: CDR1 GTSNPN, CDR2 SVGIG (reference sequence). Trimming removed 0 bases at V and 0 bases at J, with 9 bases between. This CDR3 contains 14 residues. CDR3 bases: TGTGCCTGGAGTGTGCGCCAGGACTCCTACGAGCAGTACTTC. This gives the protein CAWSVRQDSYEQYF.

The chain uses TRBV3-1 (or the pseudogene TRBV3-2) and TRBJ1-1, with D uncertain. Trimming left V 3 bases short and J 1 base short, with 3 bases between. There are 12 residues in the CDR3. Per the germline V gene, CDR1 is LGHDT and CDR2 is YNNKEL (reference sequence). This CDR3 reads CASSHWNTEAFF. The CDR3, as DNA: TGTGCCAGCAGCCACTGGAACACTGAAGCTTTCTTT.

The chain employs TRBV30 and TRBJ1-2, with D perhaps TRBD1 (5 bases). This CDR3 comprises 13 residues. Germline V gives CDR1 GTSNPN, CDR2 SVGIG (reference sequence). V lost 5 bases to trimming and J lost 8 bases, with 18 bases between them. This chain's CDR3 is CAWWEGTGEGYTF. The CDR3 region has the DNA TGTGCCTGGTGGGAGGGAACAGGAGAGGGCTACACCTTC.

This chain joins TRBV19 and TRBJ2-7; D possibly corresponds to TRBD1 (6 bases). Between the trimmed V and J ends, which lost 5 bases and 0 bases, there was a span of 14 bases. The germline CDR1 and CDR2 sequences are LNHDA and SQIVND (reference sequence). This CDR3 has 15 amino acids. DNA of the CDR3: TGTGCCAGTAGTGACGTCCGGGACATCTCCTACGAGCAGTACTTC. It is translated as CASSDVRDISYEQYF. The full variable domain, with the rest looked up from reference TRBV19 and TRBJ2-7, is DGGITQSPKYLFRKEGQNVTLSCEQNLNHDAMYWYRQDPGQGLRLIYYSQIVNDFQKGDIAEGYSVSREKKESFPLTVTSAQKNPTAFYLCASSDVRDISYEQYFGPGTRLTVT.

The gene calls are TRBV5-4 and TRBJ1-2; 10 bases agree with TRBD1. V shed 0 bases, J shed 8 bases, and the junction held 10 bases outside the gene matches. Germline CDR1 reads SGHNT; CDR2 reads YYREEE (reference sequence). CDR3 length: 16 residues. The CDR3 region has the DNA TGTGCCAGCAGCTTGGAGGGGACAGGGGATTCGTGGGGCTACACCTTC. This gives the protein CASSLEGTGDSWGYTF.